This T cell receptor (beta chain) derives from a study of blood T cell repertoires in COVID-19. Study-level background: Specimens from acute and convalescent COVID-19 originated in the United States, Italy and Spain. PBMCs, B-cell-depleted T cells, or T cells provided the cDNA or gDNA that made up the material.

Per the study methods: Cell counts per sample came from amplifying reference gene primers. Repertoires were generated with immunoSEQ multiplex PCR, while TCRdb's copy carries only in-frame clones and drops some. For V, J and clone size, that table is used; D and trimming come from the DNA. The sample contains some 250,000 clones, approximately 83% of which appear only once. Those enrolled, adults aged roughly 18 to 95 years, came from about two dozen US areas. The CDR3 length is 14 residues. Germline assignment: CDR1 LNHDA and CDR2 SQIVND (reference sequence). V lost 6 bases and J lost 6, with 12 bases in between.

What was sequenced was PBMCs or T cells enriched from blood (not recorded which). This receptor was obtained from a woman aged 45-59 years who had recovered from COVID-19. The genes are TRBV19 and TRBJ1-6, with a possible D match to TRBD1 (5 bases). This chain's CDR3 is CASSPGGFNSPLHF. CDR3 nucleotide sequence: TGTGCCAGTAGCCCGGGGGGATTTAATTCACCCCTCCACTTT. The full variable domain, with the rest looked up from reference TRBV19 and TRBJ1-6, is DGGITQSPKYLFRKEGQNVTLSCEQNLNHDAMYWYRQDPGQGLRLIYYSQIVNDFQKGDIAEGYSVSREKKESFPLTVTSAQKNPTAFYLCASSPGGFNSPLHFGNGTRLTVT.